A selection of T cell receptor beta chains follows, all from one sample in a study of OX40 agonist ivuxolimab in advanced cancers. The data were produced by immunoSEQ multiplex PCR, yet TCRdb's version contains in-frame clones alone and is incomplete. The table includes 55,000 to 75,000 clones, 82% detected once. The source was CD4+ or CD8+ T cells sorted from blood, collected in a trial of the OX40 agonist ivuxolimab. The receptor source for this set is an adult with an advanced solid tumor such as melanoma, head and neck, liver or kidney cancer. Both conserved end residues are part of each CDR3. A D gene is named only where the DNA matches it firmly. A clone size is listed for some rows: how often the clone was seen (once, few, many), or a class if it is expanded.

J gene: TRBJ2-3
clone size: -
V gene: TRBV5-1
D gene: -
CDR3 DNA: TGCGCCAGCAGTATGGGGGGCCCTCTCACAGATACGCAGTATTTT
CDR3 protein: CASSMGGPLTDTQYF

J gene: TRBJ2-2
clone size: -
V gene: TRBV7-2
D gene: TRBD2
CDR3 DNA: TGTGCCAGCAGGCTAGATGTAGCGGGGGAGGAGCTGTTTTTT
CDR3 protein: CASRLDVAGEELFF

J gene: TRBJ2-7
clone size: -
V gene: TRBV5-6
D gene: -
CDR3 DNA: TGTGCCAGCAGCCGGGACCAAGGCGCCGAGCAGTACTTC
CDR3 protein: CASSRDQGAEQYF

J gene: TRBJ2-5
clone size: -
V gene: TRBV7-2
D gene: -
CDR3 DNA: TGTGCCAGCAGCCAATTGTGGCCTTCGCAAGAGACCCAGTACTTC
CDR3 protein: CASSQLWPSQETQYF

J gene: TRBJ1-4
clone size: -
V gene: TRBV4-1
D gene: -
CDR3 DNA: TGCGCCAGCAGCTCTTCAGCAACTAATGAAAAACTGTTTTTT
CDR3 protein: CASSSSATNEKLFF

J gene: TRBJ1-5
clone size: few
V gene: TRBV5-6
D gene: TRBD1
CDR3 DNA: TGTGCCAGCAGCTCTCTTGACAGGGAAGGACAGCCCCAGCATTTT
CDR3 protein: CASSSLDREGQPQHF

J gene: TRBJ2-6
clone size: -
V gene: TRBV9
D gene: -
CDR3 DNA: TGTGCCAGCAGCGCTGAGCTTGGGGAATCTGGGGCCAACGTCCTGACTTTC
CDR3 protein: CASSAELGESGANVLTF

J gene: TRBJ1-1
clone size: -
V gene: TRBV28
D gene: -
CDR3 DNA: TGTGCCAGCCGGGGTGCTAACACTGAAGCTTTCTTT
CDR3 protein: CASRGANTEAFF

J gene: TRBJ1-4
clone size: -
V gene: TRBV7-6
D gene: -
CDR3 DNA: TGTGCCAGCAGCTTATTATCCGAAAAACTGTTTTTT
CDR3 protein: CASSLLSEKLFF

J gene: TRBJ1-5
clone size: few
V gene: TRBV2
D gene: TRBD1
CDR3 DNA: TGTGCCAGCAGCCCCACAGGGGTCAATCAGCCCCAGCATTTT
CDR3 protein: CASSPTGVNQPQHF

J gene: TRBJ2-2
clone size: -
V gene: TRBV2
D gene: -
CDR3 DNA: TGTGCCAGCACCCAGGACACCCACACCGGGGAGCTGTTTTTT
CDR3 protein: CASTQDTHTGELFF

J gene: TRBJ1-1
clone size: few
V gene: TRBV19
D gene: -
CDR3 DNA: TGTGCCAGTAGTTCCCGCGGGGGCACTGAAGCTTTCTTT
CDR3 protein: CASSSRGGTEAFF

J gene: TRBJ2-5
clone size: -
V gene: TRBV9
D gene: -
CDR3 DNA: TGTGCCAGCAGCGTACCACGAACAGCGTCTCAAGAGACCCAGTACTTC
CDR3 protein: CASSVPRTASQETQYF

J gene: TRBJ2-1
clone size: -
V gene: TRBV6-1
D gene: -
CDR3 DNA: TGTGCCAGCAGTGAGGTTCTCAGCAATGAGCAGTTCTTC
CDR3 protein: CASSEVLSNEQFF

J gene: TRBJ2-7
clone size: -
V gene: TRBV28
D gene: TRBD2
CDR3 DNA: TGTGCCAGCAGCTACGACACGCCCGCGACTAGCGGGAGAGGCGAGCAGTACTTC
CDR3 protein: CASSYDTPATSGRGEQYF

J gene: TRBJ2-5
clone size: -
V gene: TRBV7-9
D gene: -
CDR3 DNA: TGTGCCAGCAGCCCCCCTCGTAGCCACCAAGAGACCCAGTACTTC
CDR3 protein: CASSPPRSHQETQYF

J gene: TRBJ2-1
clone size: -
V gene: TRBV19
D gene: TRBD2
CDR3 DNA: TGTGCCAGTAGCAAGGGCGGGGGGGCTGGCAATGAGCAGTTCTTC
CDR3 protein: CASSKGGGAGNEQFF

J gene: TRBJ2-7
clone size: -
V gene: TRBV29-1
D gene: -
CDR3 DNA: TGCAGCGTTGTACCGGGGGATAACTACGAGCAGTACTTC
CDR3 protein: CSVVPGDNYEQYF

J gene: TRBJ2-2
clone size: -
V gene: TRBV7-2
D gene: -
CDR3 DNA: TGTGCCAGCAGCTCCGAGGCAGGGCGGGTCACCGGGGAGCTGTTTTTT
CDR3 protein: CASSSEAGRVTGELFF

J gene: TRBJ1-1
clone size: -
V gene: TRBV19
D gene: TRBD1
CDR3 DNA: TGTGCCAGTTATACCTTGACAGGGTATGGTACTGAAGCTTTCTTT
CDR3 protein: CASYTLTGYGTEAFF

J gene: TRBJ2-2
clone size: -
V gene: TRBV7-7
D gene: -
CDR3 DNA: TGTGCCAGCAGCCCCTGGACTGCCGGGGAGCTGTTTTTT
CDR3 protein: CASSPWTAGELFF

J gene: TRBJ2-7
clone size: few
V gene: TRBV18
D gene: -
CDR3 DNA: TGTGCCAGCTCAGAGGCCTACGAGCAGTACTTC
CDR3 protein: CASSEAYEQYF

J gene: TRBJ1-2
clone size: -
V gene: TRBV23-1
D gene: TRBD1
CDR3 DNA: TGCGCCAGCAGTCTTAATAGGGGGCGCGGGGGCCTTAACTATGGCTACACCTTC
CDR3 protein: CASSLNRGRGGLNYGYTF

J gene: TRBJ1-2
clone size: -
V gene: TRBV27
D gene: -
CDR3 DNA: TGTGCCAGCAGTTCGAGGGGGTTCGATGGCTACACCTTC
CDR3 protein: CASSSRGFDGYTF

J gene: TRBJ1-1
clone size: -
V gene: TRBV6-4
D gene: TRBD1
CDR3 DNA: TGTGCCAGCAGCCGAACAGGGGGCAGGGTCACTGAAGCTTTCTTT
CDR3 protein: CASSRTGGRVTEAFF

J gene: TRBJ1-5
clone size: -
V gene: TRBV27
D gene: TRBD1
CDR3 DNA: TGTGCCAGCAGCGATGGGACAGGGTATGATCAGCCCCAGCATTTT
CDR3 protein: CASSDGTGYDQPQHF

J gene: TRBJ1-2
clone size: few
V gene: TRBV27
D gene: -
CDR3 DNA: TGTGCCAGCAGTTGGAGAACGGGCCCCTATGGCTACACCTTC
CDR3 protein: CASSWRTGPYGYTF

J gene: TRBJ1-1
clone size: -
V gene: TRBV18
D gene: -
CDR3 DNA: TGTGCCAGCTCAGTTCAGGGGCGGAACACTGAAGCTTTCTTT
CDR3 protein: CASSVQGRNTEAFF

J gene: TRBJ1-2
clone size: -
V gene: TRBV5-6
D gene: -
CDR3 DNA: TGTGCCAGCACGCCGGCCCCGCTAGACTATGGCTACACCTTC
CDR3 protein: CASTPAPLDYGYTF

J gene: TRBJ1-3
clone size: -
V gene: TRBV2
D gene: -
CDR3 DNA: TGTGCCAGCAGGATCCTGGGGGCCTCGGACACCATATATTTT
CDR3 protein: CASRILGASDTIYF

J gene: TRBJ2-3
clone size: -
V gene: TRBV19
D gene: TRBD1
CDR3 DNA: TGTGCCAGTAGTATGGAGGGACAGGACACAGATACGCAGTATTTT
CDR3 protein: CASSMEGQDTDTQYF

J gene: TRBJ2-7
clone size: -
V gene: TRBV9
D gene: -
CDR3 DNA: TGTGCCAGCAGCGTAGACCCCTCTAGCGTCTACGAGCAGTACTTC
CDR3 protein: CASSVDPSSVYEQYF

J gene: TRBJ1-1
clone size: -
V gene: TRBV2
D gene: TRBD1
CDR3 DNA: TGTGCCAGCAGGCAGGACAGGGTAAAGTTTAACACTGAAGCTTTCTTT
CDR3 protein: CASRQDRVKFNTEAFF

J gene: TRBJ2-4
clone size: -
V gene: TRBV2
D gene: -
CDR3 DNA: TGTGCCAGCAGGGGTATCGAGACCAAAAACATTCAGTACTTC
CDR3 protein: CASRGIETKNIQYF

J gene: TRBJ1-1
clone size: -
V gene: TRBV12-2
D gene: -
CDR3 DNA: TGTGCAAGTCGCTTAGCCGGGTCCTACTTT
CDR3 protein: CASRLAGSYF

J gene: TRBJ2-1
clone size: -
V gene: TRBV5-5
D gene: TRBD2
CDR3 DNA: TGTGCCAGCAGCTTGGGCGCGGGAGTCACCTACAATGAGCAGTTCTTC
CDR3 protein: CASSLGAGVTYNEQFF

J gene: TRBJ1-1
clone size: -
V gene: TRBV19
D gene: -
CDR3 DNA: TGTGCCAGTAGTTGGGGACGGCTGAACACTGAAGCTTTCTTT
CDR3 protein: CASSWGRLNTEAFF

J gene: TRBJ2-2
clone size: few
V gene: TRBV10-2
D gene: TRBD2
CDR3 DNA: TGCGCCAGCAGTCTTAGCGGGGGGGCCAACACCGGGGAGCTGTTTTTT
CDR3 protein: CASSLSGGANTGELFF

J gene: TRBJ2-1
clone size: -
V gene: TRBV7-2
D gene: -
CDR3 DNA: TGTGCCAGCAGCTCGACAGCAAACAATGAGCAGTTCTTC
CDR3 protein: CASSSTANNEQFF

J gene: TRBJ1-1
clone size: -
V gene: TRBV5-5
D gene: -
CDR3 DNA: TGTGCCAGCAGCTTCGGGATGGGTAGCACTGAAGCTTTCTTT
CDR3 protein: CASSFGMGSTEAFF

J gene: TRBJ2-1
clone size: -
V gene: TRBV11-2
D gene: -
CDR3 DNA: TGTGCCAGCAGCTTAGCGTATGAGCAGTTCTTC
CDR3 protein: CASSLAYEQFF

J gene: TRBJ2-7
clone size: -
V gene: TRBV27
D gene: -
CDR3 DNA: TGTGCCAGCAGTTTAAAAGGGTTCTACGAGCAGTACTTC
CDR3 protein: CASSLKGFYEQYF

J gene: TRBJ2-2
clone size: -
V gene: TRBV6-6
D gene: -
CDR3 DNA: TGTGCCAGCAGTAGCACTAGAGGCACCGGGGAGCTGTTTTTT
CDR3 protein: CASSSTRGTGELFF

J gene: TRBJ2-1
clone size: -
V gene: TRBV10-2
D gene: -
CDR3 DNA: TGCGCCTCCAGCTTTAGGAGGGACAATGAGCAGTTCTTC
CDR3 protein: CASSFRRDNEQFF

J gene: TRBJ2-7
clone size: -
V gene: TRBV4-2
D gene: TRBD2
CDR3 DNA: TGTGCCAGCAGCCAAGATCTAGCGGGAGGTTACGAGCAGTACTTC
CDR3 protein: CASSQDLAGGYEQYF

J gene: TRBJ2-1
clone size: -
V gene: TRBV28
D gene: TRBD2
CDR3 DNA: TGTGCCAGCAGTCCCGAACTAGCGGGAGTTAATATTGAGTTCTTC
CDR3 protein: CASSPELAGVNIEFF

J gene: TRBJ1-4
clone size: -
V gene: TRBV5-8
D gene: -
CDR3 DNA: TGTGCCAGCAGCTTCCGCGGAGGTGAAAAACTGTTTTTT
CDR3 protein: CASSFRGGEKLFF

J gene: TRBJ1-1
clone size: -
V gene: TRBV27
D gene: TRBD1
CDR3 DNA: TGTGCCAGCAGTTCCGGGACAGGGGGTGCGTCTTTCTTT
CDR3 protein: CASSSGTGGASFF

J gene: TRBJ2-1
clone size: -
V gene: TRBV6-5
D gene: TRBD1
CDR3 DNA: TGTGCCAGCACCCAGGGGGTAGGGTTCAATGAGCAGTTCTTC
CDR3 protein: CASTQGVGFNEQFF

J gene: TRBJ2-3
clone size: -
V gene: TRBV9
D gene: -
CDR3 DNA: TGTGCCAGCAGCCCGTTTACTAGCACAGATACGCAGTATTTT
CDR3 protein: CASSPFTSTDTQYF

J gene: TRBJ2-7
clone size: -
V gene: TRBV7-9
D gene: -
CDR3 DNA: TGTGCCAGCAGCTATAGCTCCTACGAGCAGTACTTC
CDR3 protein: CASSYSSYEQYF

J gene: TRBJ2-7
clone size: -
V gene: TRBV13
D gene: TRBD1
CDR3 DNA: TGTGCCAGCAGCGCCGGACAGGGCTACGAGCAGTACTTC
CDR3 protein: CASSAGQGYEQYF

J gene: TRBJ2-5
clone size: -
V gene: TRBV28
D gene: TRBD2
CDR3 DNA: TGTGCCAGCATCCCTCTTACGGGGGGGCAAGAGACCCAGTACTTC
CDR3 protein: CASIPLTGGQETQYF

J gene: TRBJ2-5
clone size: -
V gene: TRBV2
D gene: TRBD1
CDR3 DNA: TGTGCCAGCCTTAGATCTCGGGACAGGACCCAAGAGACCCAGTACTTC
CDR3 protein: CASLRSRDRTQETQYF

J gene: TRBJ2-1
clone size: -
V gene: TRBV11-3
D gene: -
CDR3 DNA: TGTGCCAGCAGCTTAGTATTTGTTGGTAGCTTGAGCTCCTACAATGAGCAGTTCTTC
CDR3 protein: CASSLVFVGSLSSYNEQFF